The clone carrying this T cell receptor beta chain appeared a few times. The antigen is unknown. Researchers built TCR beta libraries using quantitative 5'-RACE with molecular barcodes. MiXCR, run by TCRdb on the 5' RACE reads, gives a single entry per CDR3 protein. This repertoire shows roughly 440,000 distinct CDR3 sequences, 17% found once; its top ten account for under 1.2%. This record comes from a study of CD8 T cells in ankylosing spondylitis. Findings and caveats of the study: Seemingly characteristic of ankylosing spondylitis blood was a TCR beta motif consisting of about 8 highly homologous variants. Reports say disease-linked clones showed up significantly more in matched ankylosing spondylitis synovial fluid. The authors found the disease-linked clones to be CD8+ and relatively rare in peripheral blood. Earlier studies detected some motif variants in reactive arthritis synovial fluid and blood.

Germline V gene data show CDR1 as MDHEN and CDR2 as SYDVKM. The V and J ends lost 6 bases and 0 bases respectively, with 12 bases between them. The CDR3 covers 15 residues. The V call is TRBV28, the J call TRBJ2-4; D may be TRBD2 (6 bases). The sequenced sample was blood, either unsorted or a sorted T cell fraction (not recorded which). This TCR was recovered from a male donor with ankylosing spondylitis. This CDR3 reads CASSRAGLAKNIQYF. The CDR3 nucleotides are TGTGCCAGCAGCCGAGCGGGCCTAGCCAAAAACATTCAGTACTTC.